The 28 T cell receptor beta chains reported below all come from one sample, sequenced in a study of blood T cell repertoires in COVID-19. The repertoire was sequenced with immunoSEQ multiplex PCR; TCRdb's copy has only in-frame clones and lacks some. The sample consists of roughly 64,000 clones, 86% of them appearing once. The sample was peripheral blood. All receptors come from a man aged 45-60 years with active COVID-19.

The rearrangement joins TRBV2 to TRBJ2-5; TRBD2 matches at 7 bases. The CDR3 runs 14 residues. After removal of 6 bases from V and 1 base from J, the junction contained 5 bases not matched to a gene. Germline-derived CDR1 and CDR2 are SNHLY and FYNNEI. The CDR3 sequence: CASRGPSGQETQYF. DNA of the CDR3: TGTGCCAGCAGGGGACCTAGCGGCCAAGAGACCCAGTACTTC.

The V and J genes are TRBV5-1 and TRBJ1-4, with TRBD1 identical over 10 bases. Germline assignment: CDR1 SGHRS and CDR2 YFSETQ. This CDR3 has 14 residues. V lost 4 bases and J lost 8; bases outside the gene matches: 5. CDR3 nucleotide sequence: TGCGCCAGCAGCACGGACAGGGGGATAGAAAAACTGTTTTTT. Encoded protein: CASSTDRGIEKLFF.

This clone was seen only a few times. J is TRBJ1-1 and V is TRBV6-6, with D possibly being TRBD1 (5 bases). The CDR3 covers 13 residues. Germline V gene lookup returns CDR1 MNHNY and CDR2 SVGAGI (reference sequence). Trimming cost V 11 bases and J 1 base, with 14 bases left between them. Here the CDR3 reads CAYKGAENTEAFF. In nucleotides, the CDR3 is TGTGCCTACAAAGGGGCGGAGAACACTGAAGCTTTCTTT.

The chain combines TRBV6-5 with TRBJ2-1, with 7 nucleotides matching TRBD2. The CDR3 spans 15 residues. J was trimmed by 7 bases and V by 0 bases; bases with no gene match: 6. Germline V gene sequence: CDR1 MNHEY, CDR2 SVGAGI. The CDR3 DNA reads TGTGCCAGCAGTTACTCAGGGAGCGGGAAGAATGAGCAGTTCTTC. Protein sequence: CASSYSGSGKNEQFF.

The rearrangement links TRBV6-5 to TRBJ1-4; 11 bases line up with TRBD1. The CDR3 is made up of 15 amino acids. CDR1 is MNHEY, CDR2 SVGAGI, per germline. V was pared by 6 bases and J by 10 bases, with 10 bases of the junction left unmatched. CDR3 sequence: CASSHGRDRGRKLFF. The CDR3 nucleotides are TGTGCCAGCAGCCACGGGAGGGACAGGGGGAGAAAACTGTTTTTT.

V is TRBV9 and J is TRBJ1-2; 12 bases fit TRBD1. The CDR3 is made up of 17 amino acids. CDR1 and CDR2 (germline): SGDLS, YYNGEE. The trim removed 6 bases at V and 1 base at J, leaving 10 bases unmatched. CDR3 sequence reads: CASTLRDRGLGNYGYTF. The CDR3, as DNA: TGTGCCAGCACCCTCCGGGACAGGGGGCTTGGTAACTATGGCTACACCTTC.

CDR3 sequence: CATSDLRRGGGSTDTQYF. The CDR3 nucleotides are TGTGCCACCAGTGATTTGCGGCGAGGGGGCGGAAGCACAGATACGCAGTATTTT. The gene calls are TRBV24-1 and TRBJ2-3; 7 bases are shared with TRBD1. Germline lookup yields CDR1 KGHDR and CDR2 SFDVKD. Losses at the gene ends were 0 bases for V and 0 bases for J; bases not matched to a gene: 8. This CDR3 is built from 18 residues.

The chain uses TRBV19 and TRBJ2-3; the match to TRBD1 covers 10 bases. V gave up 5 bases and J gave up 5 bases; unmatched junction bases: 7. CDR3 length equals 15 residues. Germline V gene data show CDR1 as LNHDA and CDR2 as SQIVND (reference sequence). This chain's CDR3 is CASSSRQGAGDTQYF. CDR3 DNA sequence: TGTGCCAGTAGTTCTCGACAGGGGGCAGGAGATACGCAGTATTTT.

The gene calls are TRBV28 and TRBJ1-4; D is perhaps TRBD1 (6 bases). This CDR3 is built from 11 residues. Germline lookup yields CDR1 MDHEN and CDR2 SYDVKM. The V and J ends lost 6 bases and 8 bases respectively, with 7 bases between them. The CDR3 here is CASRGGEKLFF. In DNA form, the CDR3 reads TGTGCCAGCAGAGGGGGAGAAAAACTGTTTTTT.

The DNA for the CDR3 is TGTGCCAGCAGTTTTAACAGGGTATACGAGCAGTACTTC. It yields the protein CASSFNRVYEQYF. The chain employs TRBV12-3 or TRBV12-4 and TRBJ2-7; D perhaps matches TRBD1 (6 bases). V lost 3 bases, J lost 4 bases, and 10 bases lay in between. This CDR3 is 13 amino acids long.

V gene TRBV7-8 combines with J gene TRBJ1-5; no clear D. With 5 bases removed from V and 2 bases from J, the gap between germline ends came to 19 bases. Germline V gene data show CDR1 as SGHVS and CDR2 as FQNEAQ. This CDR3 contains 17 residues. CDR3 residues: CASSQRLGRVGNQPQHF. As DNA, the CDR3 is TGTGCCAGCAGCCAAAGGTTGGGGAGGGTAGGCAATCAGCCCCAGCATTTT.

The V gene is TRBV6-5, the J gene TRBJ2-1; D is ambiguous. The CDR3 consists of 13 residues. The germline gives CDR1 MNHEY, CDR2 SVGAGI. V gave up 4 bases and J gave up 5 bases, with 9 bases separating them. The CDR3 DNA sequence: TGTGCCAGCAGTTCCCGCCTAAACAATGAGCAGTTCTTC. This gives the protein CASSSRLNNEQFF.

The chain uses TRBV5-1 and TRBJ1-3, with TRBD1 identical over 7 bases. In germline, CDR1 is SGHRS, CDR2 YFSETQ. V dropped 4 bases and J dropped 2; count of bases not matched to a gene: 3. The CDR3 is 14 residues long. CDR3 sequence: CASSPDRAGNTIYF. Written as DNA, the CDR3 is TGCGCCAGCAGCCCCGACAGGGCTGGAAACACCATATATTTT. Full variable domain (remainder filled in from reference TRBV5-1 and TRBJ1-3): KAGVTQTPRYLIKTRGQQVTLSCSPISGHRSVSWYQQTPGQGLQFLFEYFSETQRNKGNFPGRFSGRQFSNSRSEMNVSTLELGDSALYLCASSPDRAGNTIYFGEGSWLTVV.

The CDR3 loop reads CSVPLAALTDTQYF. Written as DNA, the CDR3 is TGCAGCGTCCCACTAGCGGCTCTCACAGATACGCAGTATTTT. The chain couples TRBV29-1 to TRBJ2-3; 8 nucleotides match TRBD2. Germline CDR1 and CDR2: SQVTM and ANQGSEA. The CDR3 length is 14 residues. The trim removed 6 bases at V and 2 bases at J, leaving 7 bases unmatched.

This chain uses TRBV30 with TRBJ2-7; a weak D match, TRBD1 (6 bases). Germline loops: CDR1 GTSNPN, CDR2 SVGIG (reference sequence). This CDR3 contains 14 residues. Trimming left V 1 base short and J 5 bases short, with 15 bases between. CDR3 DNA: TGTGCCTGGAGTGAGGGGCTCTGGGGGCACGAGCAGTACTTC. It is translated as CAWSEGLWGHEQYF.

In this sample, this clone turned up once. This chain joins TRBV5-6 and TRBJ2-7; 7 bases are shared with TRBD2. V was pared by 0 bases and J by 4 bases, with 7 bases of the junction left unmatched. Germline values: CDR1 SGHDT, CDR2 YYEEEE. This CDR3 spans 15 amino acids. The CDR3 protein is CASSLVGGSGYEQYF. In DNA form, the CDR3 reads TGTGCCAGCAGCTTGGTCGGCGGGAGTGGGTACGAGCAGTACTTC. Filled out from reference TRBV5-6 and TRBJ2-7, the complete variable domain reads DAGVTQSPTHLIKTRGQQVTLRCSPKSGHDTVSWYQQALGQGPQFIFQYYEEEERQRGNFPDRFSGHQFPNYSSELNVNALLLGDSALYLCASSLVGGSGYEQYFGPGTRLTVT.

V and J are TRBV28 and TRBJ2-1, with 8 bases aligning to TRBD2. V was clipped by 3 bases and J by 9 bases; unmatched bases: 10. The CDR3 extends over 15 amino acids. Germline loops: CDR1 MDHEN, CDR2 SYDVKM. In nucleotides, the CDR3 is TGTGCCAGCAGTTTCTTAAGCGGGAGCCTGGGTGAGCAGTTCTTC. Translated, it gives CASSFLSGSLGEQFF. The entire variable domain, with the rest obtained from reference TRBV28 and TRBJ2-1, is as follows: DVKVTQSSRYLVKRTGEKVFLECVQDMDHENMFWYRQDPGLGLRLIYFSYDVKMKEKGDIPEGYSVSREKKERFSLILESASTNQTSMYLCASSFLSGSLGEQFFGPGTRLTVL.

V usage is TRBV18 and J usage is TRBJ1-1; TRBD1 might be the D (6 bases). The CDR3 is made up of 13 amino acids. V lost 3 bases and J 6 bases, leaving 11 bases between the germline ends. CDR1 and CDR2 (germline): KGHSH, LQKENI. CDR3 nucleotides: TGTGCCAGCTCACCCAAGGGGGTGTCTGAAGCTTTCTTT. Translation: CASSPKGVSEAFF.

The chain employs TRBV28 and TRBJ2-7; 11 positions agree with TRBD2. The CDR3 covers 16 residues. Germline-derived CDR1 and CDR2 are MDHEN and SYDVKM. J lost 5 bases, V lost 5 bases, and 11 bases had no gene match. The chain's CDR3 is CASSDRFSGGADEQYF. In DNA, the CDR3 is TGTGCCAGCAGTGACCGATTTAGCGGGGGGGCTGACGAGCAGTACTTC.

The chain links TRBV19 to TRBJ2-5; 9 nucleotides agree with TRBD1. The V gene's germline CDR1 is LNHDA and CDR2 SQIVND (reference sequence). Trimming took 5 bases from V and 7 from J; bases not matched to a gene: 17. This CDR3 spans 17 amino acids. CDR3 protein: CASSGTGTGSSRATQYF. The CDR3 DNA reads TGTGCCAGTAGTGGAACTGGGACAGGGAGTAGTCGGGCGACCCAGTACTTC.

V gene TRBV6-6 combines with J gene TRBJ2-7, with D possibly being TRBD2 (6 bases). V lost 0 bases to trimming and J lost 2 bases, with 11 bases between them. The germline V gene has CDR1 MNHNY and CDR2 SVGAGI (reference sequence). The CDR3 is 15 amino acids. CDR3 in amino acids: CASSYSGRSPYEQYF. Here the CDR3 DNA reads TGTGCCAGCAGTTACTCAGGGAGGTCTCCCTACGAGCAGTACTTC.

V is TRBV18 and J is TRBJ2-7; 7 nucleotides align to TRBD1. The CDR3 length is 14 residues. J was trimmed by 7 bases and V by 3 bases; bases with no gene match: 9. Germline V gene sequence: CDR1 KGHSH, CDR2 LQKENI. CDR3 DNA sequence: TGTGCCAGCTCACCGGACAGGTTAACTGTGGAGCAGTACTTC. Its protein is CASSPDRLTVEQYF.

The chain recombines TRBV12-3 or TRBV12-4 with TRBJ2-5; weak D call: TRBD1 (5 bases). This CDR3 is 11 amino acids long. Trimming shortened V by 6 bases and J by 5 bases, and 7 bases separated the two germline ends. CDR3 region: CASSPGETQYF. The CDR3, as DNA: TGTGCCAGCAGCCCAGGGGAGACCCAGTACTTC.

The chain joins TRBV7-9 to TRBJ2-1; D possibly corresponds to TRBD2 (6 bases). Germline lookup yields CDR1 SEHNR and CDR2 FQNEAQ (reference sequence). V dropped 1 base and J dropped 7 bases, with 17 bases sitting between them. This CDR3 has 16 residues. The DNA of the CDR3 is TGTGCCAGCAGCTTAGAGGGTCTAGCGAAAAAGAATGAGCAGTTCTTC. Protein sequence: CASSLEGLAKKNEQFF.

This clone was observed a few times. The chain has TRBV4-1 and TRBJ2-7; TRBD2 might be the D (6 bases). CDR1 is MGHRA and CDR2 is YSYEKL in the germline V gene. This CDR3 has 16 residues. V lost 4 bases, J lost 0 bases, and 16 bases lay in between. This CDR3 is CASSRIVSGNSYEQYF. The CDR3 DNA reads TGCGCCAGCAGCCGAATAGTTAGCGGTAACTCCTACGAGCAGTACTTC.

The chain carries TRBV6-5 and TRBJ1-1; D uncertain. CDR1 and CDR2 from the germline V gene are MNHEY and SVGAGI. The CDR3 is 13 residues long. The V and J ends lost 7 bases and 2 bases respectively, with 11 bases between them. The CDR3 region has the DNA TGTGCCAGCACCCTCATCGGTAACACTGAAGCTTTCTTT. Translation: CASTLIGNTEAFF.

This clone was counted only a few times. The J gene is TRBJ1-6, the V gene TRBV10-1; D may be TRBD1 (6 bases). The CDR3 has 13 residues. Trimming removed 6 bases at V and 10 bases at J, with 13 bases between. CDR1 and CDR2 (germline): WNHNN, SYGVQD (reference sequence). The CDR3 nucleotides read TGCGCCAGCAGGGCCGACAGGACCTCACCCCTCCACTTT. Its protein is CASRADRTSPLHF.

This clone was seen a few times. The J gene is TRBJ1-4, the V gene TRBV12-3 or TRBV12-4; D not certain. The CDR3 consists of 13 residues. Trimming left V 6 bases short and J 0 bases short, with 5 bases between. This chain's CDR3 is CASRSPTNEKLFF. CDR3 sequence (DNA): TGTGCCAGCAGGAGTCCAACTAATGAAAAACTGTTTTTT.